This TCR beta chain is from a study of response to subunit inactivated influenza vaccine (dated by TCRdb to the late 2010s). Background for the entire study: Deep quantitative profiling of the T cell receptor repertoire was used in the study to follow responses to a trivalent subunit inactivated influenza vaccine.

Library generation was performed with RT-PCR. Data came from an Illumina HiSeq 2500. Through fastp at Q25 and MiXCR, TCRdb rebuilt clones from the public reads, retaining in-frame beta chains. Records with the same CDR3 protein are collapsed into one entry carrying the most frequent genes and DNA. This sample gives 500,000 to 600,000 distinct CDR3 sequences in total; approximately 11% of them show up just once. Roughly 11% of the sample comes from the top ten. Broad study findings and their caveats: The authors suggested that each seasonal influenza vaccination may recruit only a limited number of new T cells.

From the germline V gene, CDR1 is SGHAT and CDR2 is FQNNGV. From its cysteine to its phenylalanine, the CDR3 spans 13 amino acids. Only the CDR3 DNA is retained, 39 bases long and in frame from the first base. V and J lose 7 bases and 4 bases, and a span of 14 bases separates them. Concerning this clonotype: Its antigen target is currently unknown. Base quality data are lacking; no much larger clone is found one base away.

These data are also associated with another study on T cells expressing NK-cell markers. The second paper states: TCR beta cDNA libraries were made by 5'RACE template switching that added a universal primer site and unique molecular identifiers. Eight or nine donors provided sorted CD3+CD56+NKG2C+, CD3+CD56+NKG2C- and CD3+CD56-NKG2C+ T-cell subsets, whose TCR beta-chain repertoires were profiled. Among the eight sequenced donors, only one was HCMV-seronegative, while the other seven were HCMV-seropositive. To restrict sorting to alphabetaTCR-expressing T cells, an anti-gammadeltaTCR antibody was added in several experiments. For six donors, the dominant CD3+CD56+NKG2C+ clonotypes were among the top 10 CD8+ clonotypes and accounted for about 1.0-8% of CD8+ T cells. Those dominant clonotypes were again the most abundant among CD3+CD56-NKG2C+ cells in a handful of donors, at about 28.3-60.1%. Whether the expanded NKG2C-expressing T cell clones were specific for HCMV antigens was left unclear. The eight sequenced donors were randomly selected healthy volunteers, three men and five women. A commercial ELISA kit detecting HCMV-specific IgG in serum was used to determine HCMV serostatus. Ficoll density gradient centrifugation was used to isolate peripheral blood mononuclear cells from blood. For 5 or 6 donors, unsorted PBMC were also used to sequence bulk peripheral blood T-cell repertoires. cDNA synthesis was primed from the TCR beta constant segment, followed by two successive PCR amplification steps. Libraries were sequenced as 2 x 150 bp reads on Illumina HiSeq 2000/2500, MiSeq or NextSeq. MIGEC was used to demultiplex reads and group the reads by UMI, and MiTCR was used to assemble and quantify clonotypes. To exclude erroneous sequences, any TCR cDNA sequence not supported by at least two reads was discarded. The tcR package was used for downstream repertoire analysis, with clonotypes matched between fractions based on CDR3 nucleotide sequence plus V segment. VDJmatch was used to annotate antigen specificity against VDJdb, with one amino acid substitution in CDR3 allowed.

The sequence came from a man aged 45-65 years who received an inactivated influenza vaccine. Donor details come from another sample of the same person, matched by shared clones. The V and J segments used are TRBV11-2 and TRBJ2-7, with the D gene uncertain. This specimen consisted of PBMCs from blood, obtained on the day of vaccination. This receptor carries the CDR3 CASTIGYSYEQYF. The DNA sequence is TGTGCCAGCACCATAGGGTACAGTTACGAGCAGTACTTC.